The entry below gives a single TCR beta chain sequence along with its context. Its antigen is unknown. The source of the sample is a study of T cell repertoires in cytomegalovirus infection. Study overall: The study used recently identified HLA-C-restricted and well-studied HLA-B-restricted CMV epitopes. An indication of both CMV infection and matching HLA type came from public TCR beta signatures.

Study outcomes and limitations: Accumulated public TCR beta family frequency recognized individuals carrying CMV together with the relevant HLA. It was HLA-C-restricted CMV-specific TCR beta clonotypes that dominated the response ex vivo.

TCRdb re-called the reads with MiXCR, one entry per CDR3 protein. The profile shows some 900,000 distinct CDR3 sequences, over 25% of them singletons. The CDR3 extends over 13 amino acids. Trimming shortened V by 1 base and J by 4 bases, and 7 bases separated the two germline ends. Looked up from germline, CDR1 is LGHNT and CDR2 is FRNRAP. This receptor was taken from a human donor in good health (CMV status not recorded). Some clones in this sample may be carry-over from other donors' samples. The sequences come from cultured CD8+ T cells from PBMCs, collected from culture after CMV antigen stimulation. J is TRBJ1-1 and V is TRBV12-5; the D is unclear. CDR3 in amino acids: CASGLASATEAFF. The CDR3, as DNA: TGTGCTAGTGGTTTGGCCTCTGCCACTGAAGCTTTCTTT. Based on the CDR3 plus reference TRBV12-5 and TRBJ1-1, the full variable domain is DARVTQTPRHKVTEMGQEVTMRCQPILGHNTVFWYRQTMMQGLELLAYFRNRAPLDDSGMPKDRFSAEMPDATLATLKIQPSEPRDSAVYFCASGLASATEAFFGQGTRLTVV.